The 12 T cell receptor beta chains below come from one sample, sequenced in a study of human T cells and chemical hapten exposure. TCRdb processed the RACE reads anew with MiXCR; each CDR3 protein has one entry. The sample holds roughly 86,000 distinct CDR3 sequences, approximately 10% seen once. Time point specified: patch test 1, 2 weeks after DPC sensitization. Treatment in this sample: therapeutic diphenylcyclopropenone sensitization with weekly scalp DPC. The material was whole blood, obtained in connection with sensitization to the hapten diphenylcyclopropenone (DPC). The receptors originated from a man aged 40-49 years with alopecia areata. Some clones in this sample may be carry-over from other donors' samples.

The chain combines TRBV5-1 with TRBJ2-7; TRBD2 aligns across 10 bases. V shed 0 bases and J 9 bases; nucleotides not matched to a gene: 9. The CDR3 length is 15 residues. Germline V gene lookup returns CDR1 SGHRS and CDR2 YFSETQ. CDR3 in amino acids: CASSLGGLAGDRQYV. The CDR3 DNA reads as TGCGCCAGCAGCTTGGGAGGGCTAGCGGGAGATCGGCAGTACGTC.

This clonotype has just a few counts. V is TRBV11-2 and J is TRBJ2-5; 8 bases map to TRBD1. The CDR3 covers 15 residues. J was trimmed by 5 bases and V by 5 bases; bases with no gene match: 10. Germline V gene data show CDR1 as SGHAT and CDR2 as FQNNGV. DNA of the CDR3: TGTGCCAGCAGCCCACGGACAGGGCGGGTGGAGACCCAGTACTTC. It is translated as CASSPRTGRVETQYF.

The table lists this clonotype with a few counts. The DNA for the CDR3 is TGTGCCACCGGAGGGGGCTACGGCACAGATACGCAGTATTTT. It translates to CATGGGYGTDTQYF. The chain employs TRBV24-1 and TRBJ2-3; the D gene is possibly TRBD1 (7 bases). Trimming shortened V by 9 bases and J by 1 base, and 13 bases separated the two germline ends. CDR1 is KGHDR and CDR2 is SFDVKD in the germline V gene. The CDR3 spans 14 residues.

This clonotype came up a few times. The chain has TRBV29-1 and TRBJ2-7; D unclear. Deletions cut 4 bases from V and 0 bases from J, with 10 bases between. This CDR3 has 13 amino acids. CDR1 and CDR2 from the germline V gene are SQVTM and ANQGSEA. The CDR3 reads CSVVDRSSYEQYV. CDR3 in DNA: TGCAGCGTTGTAGATCGGTCCTCCTACGAGCAGTACGTC.

This rearrangement joins TRBV19 to TRBJ2-1, with 10 positions matching TRBD1. After removal of 9 bases from V and 6 bases from J, the junction contained 8 bases not matched to a gene. The CDR3 has 14 residues. Germline V lookup: CDR1 LNHDA, CDR2 SQIVND (reference sequence). The DNA of the CDR3 is TGTGCCAGCACCGGGACAGGGGTTGGCAATGAGCAGTTCTTC. Its translation is CASTGTGVGNEQFF.

This clonotype was seen a handful of times. The genes are TRBV12-3 or TRBV12-4 and TRBJ2-3, with unresolved D. This CDR3 has 12 residues. Trimming removed 6 bases from V and 3 bases from J, with 7 bases in between. This CDR3 is CASSGDTDTQYF. The CDR3 DNA reads TGTGCCAGCAGCGGAGATACAGATACGCAGTATTTT.

This clonotype showed up many times. The chain has TRBV6-6 and TRBJ1-1, with D perhaps matching TRBD1 (6 bases). Trimming removed 0 bases at V and 8 bases at J, with 10 bases between. CDR1 and CDR2 (germline): MNHNY, SVGAGI (reference sequence). The CDR3 totals 13 residues. DNA of the CDR3: TGTGCCAGCAGTTACTCGGACAGACCAGAAGCTTTCTTT. Residues: CASSYSDRPEAFF.

This clonotype was counted a few times. The chain has TRBV4-3 and TRBJ2-3; possibly TRBD2 for D (5 bases). Germline CDR1 is LGHNA and CDR2 is YSLEER. The V end lost 0 bases, the J end lost 3 bases, and 10 bases lay between the germline ends. The CDR3 extends over 15 amino acids. This CDR3 reads CASSQDGLQTDTQYF. The CDR3 region has the DNA TGCGCCAGCAGCCAAGACGGACTGCAGACAGATACGCAGTATTTT.

This clonotype has a count of ten or more. The genes are TRBV29-1 and TRBJ2-3, with 7 positions matching TRBD1. Germline V gene data show CDR1 as SQVTM and CDR2 as ANQGSEA. The V and J ends lost 7 bases and 3 bases, in that order; junction bases with no gene match: 4. The CDR3 loop spans 12 amino acids. Written as DNA, the CDR3 is TGCAGCGGAACGGGACAGACAGATACGCAGTATTTT. Its protein is CSGTGQTDTQYF.

This chain joins TRBV6-2 or TRBV6-3 and TRBJ2-1; the D gene could be TRBD1 or TRBD2 (5 bases each). The germline V gene encodes CDR1 MNHEY and CDR2 SVGEGT. The CDR3 loop spans 16 amino acids. Trimming removed 4 bases from V and 0 bases from J, with 13 bases in between. CDR3 protein: CASSLRGTFSYNEQFF. CDR3 nucleotides: TGTGCCAGCAGTTTGAGGGGTACCTTCTCCTACAATGAGCAGTTCTTC.

This clonotype was recorded a few times. The genes are TRBV7-2 and TRBJ1-5; D is perhaps TRBD1 (5 bases). The CDR3 extends over 17 amino acids. Germline lookup yields CDR1 SGHTA and CDR2 FQGNSA. The germline V and J ends were trimmed by 1 base and 0 bases, with 13 bases remaining between them. The CDR3 coding sequence is TGTGCCAGCAGCTTAGATGCAGGGCCTTATAGCAATCAGCCCCAGCATTTT. Amino acid sequence: CASSLDAGPYSNQPQHF.

The chain is built from TRBV7-2 and TRBJ2-3, with D unresolved. V dropped 2 bases and J dropped 0 bases, with 6 bases sitting between them. The CDR3 has 14 amino acids. Germline-derived CDR1 and CDR2 are SGHTA and FQGNSA. Here the CDR3 reads CASSLMDSTDTQYF. In DNA form, the CDR3 reads TGTGCCAGCAGCTTAATGGACAGCACAGATACGCAGTATTTT.